This T cell receptor (beta chain) was retrieved from a study of Ad26.COV2.S vaccination and SARS-CoV-2 variants. The table came from immunoSEQ multiplex PCR; TCRdb's copy has only in-frame clones and leaves some out. The data show roughly 500,000 clones, roughly nine tenths seen once. This CDR3 region has 14 residues. Germline V gene sequence: CDR1 LNHDA, CDR2 SQIVND (reference sequence). The V gene end was trimmed by 8 bases and the J gene end by 6 bases; junction bases not matched to a gene: 12. In this sample, this clone turned up once. Described treatment: some 20 received Ad26.COV2.S at low or high dose, single or two shots; roughly 5 received placebo; per-sample allocation not given. Samples were taken on day 63 after the first vaccine or placebo injection. A Boston adult aged 18-55 years was the donor. Spike of the Wuhan-strain SARS-CoV-2 was expressed by an Ad26 vector, which formed the vaccine.

The V gene is TRBV19, the J gene TRBJ1-2; 7 nucleotides agree with TRBD1. The sequenced sample was peripheral blood, obtained in a trial of Ad26.COV2.S vaccine versus placebo. This TCR was sampled from a person between 18 and 59 years old who received the Ad26.COV2.S COVID-19 vaccine or a placebo. Here the CDR3 DNA reads TGTGCCAGTTACGGGTGGGCAGGGGGTGATGGCTACACCTTC. Translation: CASYGWAGGDGYTF. Complete variable domain (other parts from reference TRBV19 and TRBJ1-2): DGGITQSPKYLFRKEGQNVTLSCEQNLNHDAMYWYRQDPGQGLRLIYYSQIVNDFQKGDIAEGYSVSREKKESFPLTVTSAQKNPTAFYLCASYGWAGGDGYTFGSGTRLTVV.